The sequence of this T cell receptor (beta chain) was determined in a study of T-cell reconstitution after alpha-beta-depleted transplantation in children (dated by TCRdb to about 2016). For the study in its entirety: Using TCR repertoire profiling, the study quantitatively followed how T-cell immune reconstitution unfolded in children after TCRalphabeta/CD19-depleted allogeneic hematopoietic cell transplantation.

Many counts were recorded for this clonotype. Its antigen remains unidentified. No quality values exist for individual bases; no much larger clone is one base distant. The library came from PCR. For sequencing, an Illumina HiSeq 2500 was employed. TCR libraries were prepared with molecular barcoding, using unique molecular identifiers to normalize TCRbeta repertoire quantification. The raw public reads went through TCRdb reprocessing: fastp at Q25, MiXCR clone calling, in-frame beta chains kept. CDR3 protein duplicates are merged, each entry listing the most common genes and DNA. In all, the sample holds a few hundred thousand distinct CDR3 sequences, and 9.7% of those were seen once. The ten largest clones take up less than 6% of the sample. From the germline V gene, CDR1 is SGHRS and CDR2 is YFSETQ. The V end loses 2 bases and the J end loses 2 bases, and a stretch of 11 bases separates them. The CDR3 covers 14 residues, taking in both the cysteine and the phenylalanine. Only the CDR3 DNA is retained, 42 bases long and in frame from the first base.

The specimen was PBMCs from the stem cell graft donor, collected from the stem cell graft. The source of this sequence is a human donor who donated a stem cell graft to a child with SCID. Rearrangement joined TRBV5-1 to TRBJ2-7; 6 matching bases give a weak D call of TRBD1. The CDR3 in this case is CASSFGGPTYEQYF. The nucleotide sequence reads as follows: TGCGCCAGCAGCTTTGGGGGCCCCACCTACGAGCAGTACTTC.